These 28 T cell receptor beta chains share one sample of origin, sequenced in a study of shared clonotypes between healthy human individuals. Some clones are missing from TCRdb's copy, which holds only in-frame ones; the method was immunoSEQ multiplex PCR. Among about 1.5 million clones, roughly 98% were seen once, and the ten largest hold approximately 0.45%. The sequenced material came from naive CD4+ T cells sorted from blood. Described subset: CD45RA+ positively selected. These receptors were taken from a young man in good health.

J is TRBJ2-1 and V is TRBV29-1; 7 positions agree with TRBD2. The V gene end was trimmed by 6 bases and the J gene end by 4 bases; junction bases not matched to a gene: 12. Germline CDR1 SQVTM, CDR2 ANQGSEA. The CDR3 covers 15 residues. The CDR3 region has the DNA TGCAGCGTATCGGGGGGAAAGGAAGCATACAATGAGCAGTTCTTC. Amino acids: CSVSGGKEAYNEQFF.

Only one count was recorded for this clone. The gene calls are TRBV4-3 and TRBJ2-5, with D tentatively TRBD2 (6 bases). This CDR3 region has 13 residues. The germline V and J ends were trimmed by 1 base and 3 bases, with 6 bases remaining between them. CDR1 and CDR2 (germline): LGHNA, YSLEER. As DNA, the CDR3 is TGCGCCAGCAGCCAAGGACTAGAAGAGACCCAGTACTTC. Amino acid sequence: CASSQGLEETQYF.

The J gene is TRBJ2-7, the V gene TRBV6-5; 11 bases agree with TRBD2. Trimming at V came to 5 bases and at J to 4 bases, leaving 7 bases not matched to a gene. Germline V CDR1 and CDR2: MNHEY, SVGAGI. The CDR3 length is 15 residues. The CDR3 nucleotides read TGTGCCAGCAGTCCTCTAGCGGGAGGTGGGTACGAGCAGTACTTC. Encoded protein: CASSPLAGGGYEQYF.

This clone was seen a single time. V gene TRBV6-5 combines with J gene TRBJ1-1; D may be TRBD1 (5 bases). Trimming pared 2 bases from V and 1 base from J, leaving 11 bases between. The V gene's germline CDR1 is MNHEY and CDR2 SVGAGI. There are 15 residues in the CDR3. CDR3 bases: TGTGCCAGCAGTTACCGGGTTCAGGGGAACACTGAAGCTTTCTTT. Translation gives CASSYRVQGNTEAFF.

The genes are TRBV7-9 and TRBJ2-2; unclear D gene. Between the trimmed V and J ends, which lost 2 bases and 2 bases, there was a span of 9 bases. Per the germline V gene, CDR1 is SEHNR and CDR2 is FQNEAQ (reference sequence). The CDR3 has 15 residues. This CDR3 reads CASSLREANTGELFF. The CDR3 DNA is TGTGCCAGCAGCTTAAGGGAAGCCAACACCGGGGAGCTGTTTTTT.

CDR3 amino acids: CASRGPGTGAYEQYF. CDR3 bases: TGTGCCAGTAGAGGGCCCGGGACAGGAGCGTACGAGCAGTACTTC. The genes are TRBV19 and TRBJ2-7; 8 bases agree with TRBD1. CDR3 length: 15 residues. Per the germline V gene, CDR1 is LNHDA and CDR2 is SQIVND (reference sequence). The V and J ends lost 6 bases and 4 bases, in that order; junction bases with no gene match: 11.

CDR3 DNA sequence: TGTGCCAGCAGCCCCCCGGGACAGGGGCGGAATGAAAAACTGTTTTTT. Translation gives CASSPPGQGRNEKLFF. The chain recombines TRBV7-2 with TRBJ1-4; 10 nucleotides align to TRBD1. V lost 5 bases, J lost 5 bases, and 8 bases stayed unmatched. The CDR3 sequence is 16 residues long. Germline CDR1 SGHTA, CDR2 FQGNSA.

The rearrangement joins TRBV6-1 to TRBJ1-5; the D is unclear. Germline loops: CDR1 MNHNS, CDR2 SASEGT. The CDR3 runs to 15 residues. Trimming shortened V by 1 base and J by 3 bases, and 10 bases separated the two germline ends. The CDR3 bases are TGTGCCAGCAGTGAAGTGTTACATACCAATCAGCCCCAGCATTTT. This gives the protein CASSEVLHTNQPQHF.

V is TRBV15 and J is TRBJ2-1, with D perhaps matching TRBD1 or TRBD2 (5 bases each). The CDR3 extends over 15 amino acids. Germline assignment: CDR1 LNHNV and CDR2 YYDKDF (reference sequence). Trimming took 1 base from V and 7 from J, leaving 14 bases between them. The CDR3 loop reads CATSRGGSGQNEQFF. The CDR3, as DNA: TGTGCCACCAGCAGAGGCGGGTCAGGGCAGAATGAGCAGTTCTTC. Drawing the rest from reference TRBV15 and TRBJ2-1, the complete variable domain is DAMVIQNPRYQVTQFGKPVTLSCSQTLNHNVMYWYQQKSSQAPKLLFHYYDKDFNNEADTPDNFQSRRPNTSFCFLDIRSPGLGDTAMYLCATSRGGSGQNEQFFGPGTRLTVL.

The genes are TRBV19 and TRBJ2-1; 10 bases fit TRBD2. This CDR3 spans 17 amino acids. V was clipped by 7 bases and J by 0 bases; unmatched bases: 9. Germline CDR1 is LNHDA and CDR2 is SQIVND (reference sequence). CDR3 region: CASTIGPSGSSYNEQFF. Here the CDR3 DNA reads TGTGCCAGTACCATCGGCCCTAGCGGGAGCTCCTACAATGAGCAGTTCTTC.

The rearrangement links TRBV11-2 to TRBJ1-3; no clear D gene. From germline, CDR1 is SGHAT and CDR2 FQNNGV. Trimming took off 0 bases at V and 8 bases at J, with 8 bases between the two ends. The CDR3 loop spans 13 amino acids. The DNA of the CDR3 is TGTGCCAGCAGCTTAGACTGGGTAGACACCATATATTTT. It translates to CASSLDWVDTIYF.

The chain uses TRBV25-1 and TRBJ2-5; TRBD2 might be the D (5 bases). CDR1 and CDR2 (germline): MGHDK, SYGVNS. The CDR3 has 12 residues. V shed 8 bases and J shed 2 bases, with 9 bases lying between them. For the CDR3, the DNA is TGTGCCAGCGGGCCGGGGCAAGAGACCCAGTACTTC. Translating gives CASGPGQETQYF.

The chain is built from TRBV2 and TRBJ1-2; 8 bases fit TRBD1. Germline CDR1 is SNHLY and CDR2 is FYNNEI. The J segment lost 6 bases and the V segment lost 4 bases, leaving 1 base of the junction unmatched. The CDR3 sequence is 12 residues long. In DNA form, the CDR3 reads TGTGCCAGCAGTGGGACAGGGAATGGCTACACCTTC. This sequence encodes CASSGTGNGYTF.

Written as DNA, the CDR3 is TGTGCCAGCAGTGAAGCGCTGGGGGGCGTTGAGACCCAGTACTTC. Translating it yields CASSEALGGVETQYF. This chain connects TRBV2 to TRBJ2-5; D is tentatively TRBD1 or TRBD2 (6 bases each). Per germline, CDR1 SNHLY and CDR2 FYNNEI. The CDR3 is 15 amino acids. The V and J ends lost 0 bases and 5 bases respectively, with 13 bases between them.

DNA for the CDR3: TGTGCCAGCAGCCAACCCTGGGATAACTATGGCTACACCTTC. This gives the protein CASSQPWDNYGYTF. The rearrangement joins TRBV11-2 to TRBJ1-2; D is unresolved. The CDR3 consists of 14 residues. The ends were cut back, 5 bases at V and 1 base at J, with 11 bases in the middle. The V gene's germline CDR1 is SGHAT and CDR2 FQNNGV.

The chain couples TRBV5-1 to TRBJ2-7; possibly TRBD1 or TRBD2 for D (6 bases each). The V and J ends lost 2 bases and 10 bases respectively, with 22 bases between them. The germline V gene has CDR1 SGHRS and CDR2 YFSETQ. The CDR3 extends over 15 amino acids. This CDR3 is CASSLNLGGITPQYF. The CDR3 coding sequence is TGCGCCAGCAGCTTAAACCTAGGGGGGATCACCCCTCAGTACTTC. Based on the CDR3 plus reference TRBV5-1 and TRBJ2-7, the full variable domain is KAGVTQTPRYLIKTRGQQVTLSCSPISGHRSVSWYQQTPGQGLQFLFEYFSETQRNKGNFPGRFSGRQFSNSRSEMNVSTLELGDSALYLCASSLNLGGITPQYFGPGTRLTVT.

This clone was seen just once. The rearrangement uses TRBV5-6 and TRBJ2-1, with 9 bases aligning to TRBD2. The CDR3 spans 16 residues. J lost 1 base, V lost 0 bases, and 2 bases had no gene match. The germline V gene has CDR1 SGHDT and CDR2 YYEEEE. This CDR3 reads CASSLESGRSYNEQFF. The CDR3 DNA reads as TGTGCCAGCAGCTTGGAGAGCGGGAGGTCCTACAATGAGCAGTTCTTC.

This chain uses TRBV11-2 with TRBJ2-7; 13 bases are a match to TRBD2. In germline, CDR1 is SGHAT, CDR2 FQNNGV. The CDR3 extends over 16 amino acids. V trimming: 5 bases; J trimming: 1 base; junction bases outside the gene matches: 5. The CDR3 sequence is CASSHLGLAGSYEQYF. Here the CDR3 DNA reads TGTGCCAGCAGCCACCTGGGACTAGCGGGATCCTACGAGCAGTACTTC.

The V call is TRBV18, the J call TRBJ1-3; D is unresolved. Looked up from germline, CDR1 is KGHSH and CDR2 is LQKENI. The CDR3 contains 16 residues. Trimming took off 3 bases at V and 0 bases at J, with 12 bases between the two ends. The DNA of the CDR3 is TGTGCCAGCTCACCGCTGGACGGATACTCTGGAAACACCATATATTTT. Translated: CASSPLDGYSGNTIYF. Based on the CDR3 plus reference TRBV18 and TRBJ1-3, the full variable domain is NAGVMQNPRHLVRRRGQEARLRCSPMKGHSHVYWYRQLPEEGLKFMVYLQKENIIDESGMPKERFSAEFPKEGPSILRIQQVVRGDSAAYFCASSPLDGYSGNTIYFGEGSWLTVV.

The chain is built from TRBV9 and TRBJ2-2; D is ambiguous. CDR3 length equals 14 residues. V shed 6 bases and J shed 0 bases, with 9 bases lying between them. In germline, CDR1 is SGDLS, CDR2 YYNGEE. CDR3 sequence: CASTFTSNTGELFF. The CDR3 bases are TGTGCCAGCACGTTCACCTCGAACACCGGGGAGCTGTTTTTT.

CDR3 in amino acids: CATQPTGEGEKLFF. The CDR3 DNA reads as TGTGCCACTCAACCGACAGGGGAGGGGGAAAAACTGTTTTTT. The chain is built from TRBV27 and TRBJ1-4; 8 positions match TRBD1. This CDR3 is 14 amino acids long. The trim removed 10 bases at V and 8 bases at J, leaving 12 bases unmatched. Germline CDR1 reads MNHEY; CDR2 reads SMNVEV (reference sequence).

This chain connects TRBV18 to TRBJ1-2; D remains unclear. V was clipped by 0 bases and J by 4 bases, with 12 bases between them. Germline CDR1 is KGHSH and CDR2 is LQKENI. The CDR3 runs to 15 residues. The CDR3 nucleotides read TGTGCCAGCTCACCACCGGTGAAGGTGGGCTATGGCTACACCTTC. This codes for CASSPPVKVGYGYTF.

This clone was seen only once. The chain carries TRBV9 and TRBJ1-2, with a possible D match to TRBD1 (6 bases). Germline V gives CDR1 SGDLS, CDR2 YYNGEE. The CDR3 spans 18 residues. V gave up 0 bases and J gave up 2 bases, with 20 bases separating them. The CDR3 bases are TGTGCCAGCAGCGTAGGACCTTCTGACAGGACCTACAACTATGGCTACACCTTC. It is translated as CASSVGPSDRTYNYGYTF.

The chain combines TRBV5-1 with TRBJ2-3; D is perhaps TRBD2 (5 bases). The CDR3 is 15 residues long. The germline gives CDR1 SGHRS, CDR2 YFSETQ. Between the trimmed V and J ends, which lost 0 bases and 0 bases, there was a span of 8 bases. CDR3 residues: CASSLVAPSTDTQYF. In DNA, the CDR3 is TGCGCCAGCAGCTTGGTAGCGCCTAGCACAGATACGCAGTATTTT. The full variable domain, with the rest looked up from reference TRBV5-1 and TRBJ2-3, is KAGVTQTPRYLIKTRGQQVTLSCSPISGHRSVSWYQQTPGQGLQFLFEYFSETQRNKGNFPGRFSGRQFSNSRSEMNVSTLELGDSALYLCASSLVAPSTDTQYFGPGTRLTVL.

The CDR3 nucleotides read TGTGCCAGCAGTGATGTGTACCAAGAGACCCAGTACTTC. Protein product: CASSDVYQETQYF. The rearrangement joins TRBV25-1 to TRBJ2-5; the D is unclear. Germline CDR1 is MGHDK and CDR2 is SYGVNS. This CDR3 region has 13 residues. The V gene lost 3 bases and the J gene lost 0 bases, with 5 bases spanning the gap.

This chain connects TRBV7-2 to TRBJ2-3; D not resolved. V lost 1 base, J lost 0 bases, and 5 bases lay in between. The CDR3 has 14 amino acids. The germline gives CDR1 SGHTA, CDR2 FQGNSA. The DNA for the CDR3 is TGTGCCAGCAGCTTAGTTTTGAGCACAGATACGCAGTATTTT. Protein product: CASSLVLSTDTQYF.

The chain couples TRBV27 to TRBJ2-3; 7 nucleotides line up with TRBD1. The CDR3 loop spans 17 amino acids. Germline values: CDR1 MNHEY, CDR2 SMNVEV (reference sequence). V lost 5 bases and J lost 4; bases outside the gene matches: 15. CDR3: CASSPTDRPTFPDTQYF. Here the CDR3 DNA reads TGTGCCAGCAGTCCCACGGACAGGCCCACGTTTCCAGATACGCAGTATTTT.

This rearrangement joins TRBV15 to TRBJ1-2; D is perhaps TRBD1 (6 bases). Trimming took 0 bases from V and 4 from J, leaving 18 bases between them. The CDR3 is 17 residues long. Germline V gives CDR1 LNHNV, CDR2 YYDKDF (reference sequence). The CDR3 nucleotides are TGTGCCACCAGCAGAGATCTCTGGGACATTCGGCTCTATGGCTACACCTTC. Translating gives CATSRDLWDIRLYGYTF. Full variable domain (outside the CDR3, taken from reference TRBV15 and TRBJ1-2): DAMVIQNPRYQVTQFGKPVTLSCSQTLNHNVMYWYQQKSSQAPKLLFHYYDKDFNNEADTPDNFQSRRPNTSFCFLDIRSPGLGDTAMYLCATSRDLWDIRLYGYTFGSGTRLTVV.